These 20 T cell receptor beta chains were all obtained from the same sample, sequenced in a study of shared clonotypes between healthy human individuals. The method was immunoSEQ multiplex PCR; TCRdb's version includes in-frame clones alone and lacks a portion of them. The sample shows about 2.4 million clones, 93% of them seen only once. Material for sequencing was naive CD4+ T cells from PBMCs. Sample subset: CD45RA+ positively selected. The receptors here all came from a young man in good health. Some clones in this sample may be carry-over from other donors' samples.

A remark on this clone: The sample carries other DNA sequences with the same CDR3. V and J are TRBV5-1 and TRBJ2-1; D might be TRBD2 (5 bases). V lost 0 bases and J lost 3, with 10 bases in between. The germline V gene encodes CDR1 SGHRS and CDR2 YFSETQ. The CDR3 is 15 residues long. CDR3 residues: CASSLEGAGYNEQFF. In DNA, the CDR3 is TGCGCCAGCAGCTTGGAGGGTGCGGGCTACAATGAGCAGTTCTTC. The full variable domain, rest sourced from reference TRBV5-1 and TRBJ2-1, is KAGVTQTPRYLIKTRGQQVTLSCSPISGHRSVSWYQQTPGQGLQFLFEYFSETQRNKGNFPGRFSGRQFSNSRSEMNVSTLELGDSALYLCASSLEGAGYNEQFFGPGTRLTVL.

V gene TRBV29-1 combines with J gene TRBJ2-5; possibly TRBD2 for D (5 bases). The V end lost 3 bases, the J end lost 7 bases, and 12 bases lay between the germline ends. Germline assignment: CDR1 SQVTM and CDR2 ANQGSEA. This CDR3 region has 12 residues. CDR3 sequence: CSVDRGEGTQYF. DNA of the CDR3: TGCAGCGTTGACCGGGGTGAGGGGACCCAGTACTTC.

The V and J genes are TRBV7-2 and TRBJ2-5, with D hard to call. V was clipped by 2 bases and J by 3 bases, with 7 bases between them. Germline V lookup: CDR1 SGHTA, CDR2 FQGNSA. The CDR3 runs to 13 residues. The CDR3 region is CASSLLGKETQYF. Here the CDR3 DNA reads TGTGCCAGCAGCTTACTGGGAAAAGAGACCCAGTACTTC.

This chain links TRBV5-1 with TRBJ2-3; TRBD1 aligns across 9 bases. Germline-derived CDR1 and CDR2 are SGHRS and YFSETQ. The CDR3 sequence is 17 residues long. Trimming cost V 4 bases and J 0 bases; bases outside gene matches: 9. The CDR3 region has the DNA TGCGCCAGCAGCCCACGGACAGGGGCAACTAGCACAGATACGCAGTATTTT. This encodes CASSPRTGATSTDTQYF. Using reference TRBV5-1 and TRBJ2-3 for the parts outside the CDR3, the full variable domain is KAGVTQTPRYLIKTRGQQVTLSCSPISGHRSVSWYQQTPGQGLQFLFEYFSETQRNKGNFPGRFSGRQFSNSRSEMNVSTLELGDSALYLCASSPRTGATSTDTQYFGPGTRLTVL.

The V and J genes are TRBV5-6 and TRBJ1-2; 9 bases are a match to TRBD1. CDR1 is SGHDT and CDR2 is YYEEEE in the germline V gene. The CDR3 has 15 amino acids. V trimming: 5 bases; J trimming: 0 bases; junction bases outside the gene matches: 5. The CDR3 loop reads CASRPRTGANYGYTF. The CDR3 region has the DNA TGTGCCAGCAGACCCAGGACAGGGGCTAACTATGGCTACACCTTC.

V and J are TRBV6-5 and TRBJ2-4, with D tentatively TRBD2 (7 bases). CDR1 and CDR2 from the germline V gene are MNHEY and SVGAGI. Trimming took off 0 bases at V and 9 bases at J, with 12 bases between the two ends. The CDR3 covers 14 residues. CDR3: CASSYSGGGGIQYF. CDR3 nucleotide sequence: TGTGCCAGCAGTTACTCGGGGGGAGGGGGCATTCAGTACTTC.

The rearrangement uses TRBV6-5 and TRBJ2-5; D ambiguous. This CDR3 is 11 amino acids long. In germline, CDR1 is MNHEY, CDR2 SVGAGI. Trimming shortened V by 0 bases and J by 7 bases, and 3 bases separated the two germline ends. CDR3 region: CASSYSRTQYF. CDR3 DNA sequence: TGTGCCAGCAGTTACTCAAGGACCCAGTACTTC.

Points on this clone: The same CDR3 also results from other DNA sequences found in this sample. The chain links TRBV30 to TRBJ2-3; the D is unclear. This CDR3 has 12 residues. V was clipped by 5 bases and J by 1 base, with 7 bases between them. The V gene's germline CDR1 is GTSNPN and CDR2 SVGIG (reference sequence). The CDR3 region has the DNA TGTGCCTGGTCCCTAGGCACAGATACGCAGTATTTT. Its translation: CAWSLGTDTQYF.

The chain has TRBV7-2 and TRBJ2-7; 10 nucleotides agree with TRBD2. Trimming at V came to 3 bases and at J to 3 bases, leaving 5 bases not matched to a gene. The CDR3 length is 15 residues. In germline, CDR1 is SGHTA, CDR2 FQGNSA. CDR3 nucleotide sequence: TGTGCCAGCAGCTTTGGGACTAGCGCTCACTACGAGCAGTACTTC. Protein sequence: CASSFGTSAHYEQYF.

CDR3 protein: CASSLKEGAGYTF. CDR3 coding DNA: TGTGCCAGCAGCTTAAAGGAGGGCGCCGGCTACACCTTC. The chain is built from TRBV7-3 and TRBJ1-2; D gene uncertain. CDR3 length: 13 amino acids. Trimming took 1 base from V and 8 from J, leaving 11 bases between them. In germline, CDR1 is SGHTA, CDR2 FQGTGA.

The gene calls are TRBV10-3 and TRBJ2-6, with D perhaps matching TRBD2 (6 bases). From germline, CDR1 is ENHRY and CDR2 SYGVKD. The CDR3 runs 13 residues. Trimming shortened V by 11 bases and J by 0 bases, and 8 bases separated the two germline ends. The chain's CDR3 is CASGGSGANVLTF. The CDR3 bases are TGTGCCTCCGGGGGCTCTGGGGCCAACGTCCTGACTTTC.

J is TRBJ1-2 and V is TRBV28; D is undetermined. The CDR3 is 13 residues long. CDR1 is MDHEN, CDR2 SYDVKM, per germline. V was shortened by 2 bases and J by 10 bases, with 14 bases between the two germline ends. The CDR3 protein is CASSLIGTGNYTF. As DNA, the CDR3 is TGTGCCAGCAGTTTAATTGGAACCGGTAACTACACCTTC.

This sequence joins TRBV7-3 and TRBJ2-1, with 12 bases that match TRBD2. Trimming removed 4 bases from V and 9 bases from J; junction bases left unmatched: 13. Germline assignment: CDR1 SGHTA and CDR2 FQGTGA. The CDR3 has 17 residues. CDR3 bases: TGTGCCAGCAGCTCCCTAGAGAAACTAGCGGGAGGTGGTGAGCAGTTCTTC. Protein: CASSSLEKLAGGGEQFF.

The chain recombines TRBV28 with TRBJ2-7; 9 nucleotides match TRBD1. Losses at the gene ends were 5 bases for V and 4 bases for J; bases not matched to a gene: 3. This CDR3 contains 13 residues. From germline, CDR1 is MDHEN and CDR2 SYDVKM. As DNA, the CDR3 is TGTGCCAGCAGTGCTGACAGGGGGTACGAGCAGTACTTC. This gives the protein CASSADRGYEQYF.

The chain uses TRBV6-1 and TRBJ2-7; 10 bases are a match to TRBD1. The J segment lost 4 bases and the V segment lost 5 bases, leaving 8 bases of the junction unmatched. The V gene's germline CDR1 is MNHNS and CDR2 SASEGT. The CDR3 extends over 15 amino acids. The DNA of the CDR3 is TGTGCCAGCAGTAACCAGGGACAGGGGTTGTACGAGCAGTACTTC. This gives the protein CASSNQGQGLYEQYF.

This clone was found a few times. Other DNA sequences of this sample code for an identical CDR3. This chain links TRBV18 with TRBJ2-3; D is undetermined. The CDR3 consists of 13 residues. Germline V CDR1 and CDR2: KGHSH, LQKENI. V dropped 0 bases and J dropped 1 base, with 2 bases sitting between them. As DNA, the CDR3 is TGTGCCAGCTCACCACCGGGCACAGATACGCAGTATTTT. It translates to CASSPPGTDTQYF.

The chain combines TRBV6-1 with TRBJ2-3; 11 bases map to TRBD2. The CDR3 contains 16 residues. The V gene end was trimmed by 4 bases and the J gene end by 6 bases; junction bases not matched to a gene: 9. From germline, CDR1 is MNHNS and CDR2 SASEGT. CDR3 DNA sequence: TGTGCCAGCAGTGGGGGACGGGCTAGCGGGAGGGATACGCAGTATTTT. Its protein product is CASSGGRASGRDTQYF.

J is TRBJ1-1 and V is TRBV4-1, with TRBD1 matching over 9 bases. The V and J ends lost 6 bases and 1 base, in that order; junction bases with no gene match: 6. Germline assignment: CDR1 MGHRA and CDR2 YSYEKL. This CDR3 has 15 residues. Written as DNA, the CDR3 is TGCGCCAGCAGTCGACAGGGGGGCACGAACACTGAAGCTTTCTTT. Translation gives CASSRQGGTNTEAFF.

The J gene is TRBJ2-3, the V gene TRBV12-5; D gene uncertain. V dropped 7 bases and J dropped 4 bases, with 18 bases sitting between them. The CDR3 is made up of 15 amino acids. Germline values: CDR1 LGHNT, CDR2 FRNRAP. CDR3 nucleotide sequence: TGTGCTAGTGCCATGGGAAATGCTGGGGCAGATACGCAGTATTTT. This encodes CASAMGNAGADTQYF.

This clone was picked up one time. V gene TRBV27 combines with J gene TRBJ2-2, with D possibly matching TRBD1 (6 bases). From germline, CDR1 is MNHEY and CDR2 SMNVEV (reference sequence). Trimming removed 6 bases from V and 1 base from J, with 12 bases in between. CDR3 size: 15 residues. Here the CDR3 reads CASRTTGVNTGELFF. CDR3 in DNA: TGTGCCAGCAGAACGACAGGAGTGAACACCGGGGAGCTGTTTTTT.